This T cell receptor (beta chain) emerged from a study of T cells in Graves' hyperthyroidism and ophthalmopathy. With regard to this clonotype: Its cognate antigen is unknown.

Trimming removed 5 bases from V and 4 bases from J, with 11 bases in between. Germline CDR1 LGHNA, CDR2 YNFKEQ. The CDR3 contains 13 residues. The study, taken as a whole, reports: In blood, most of the thyroid clonotypes expanded above 0.001 were also present.

Amplification of TCR beta CDR3 regions was performed using RNA transcripts as template. RT-PCR in the first round (using the HTBI primer set) targeted the TCR CDR3. TCRdb itself ran the multiplex PCR reads through MiXCR, one entry per CDR3 protein. Here the sample spans roughly 500,000 distinct CDR3 sequences, roughly 45% being singletons. The V and J genes are TRBV4-2 and TRBJ1-2, with D perhaps TRBD1 (5 bases). The TCR was taken from an adult woman with Graves' disease, either hyperthyroidism or ophthalmopathy (not recorded which). Sequencing input: peripheral blood or thyroid tissue (not recorded which). In DNA form, the CDR3 reads TGTGCCAGCAGCGATGTGGGGCTCTATGGCTACACCTTC. This translates into CASSDVGLYGYTF.